The present T cell receptor beta chain was sequenced within a study of molecular identifiers for immune sequencing clone quantification. Turning to this clonotype: A read error may explain this, as a much larger clone is one base away.

Germline CDR1 reads MGHRA; CDR2 reads YSYEKL. The CDR3 runs to 13 residues. Trimming shortened V by 4 bases and J by 2 bases, and 9 bases separated the two germline ends. MiXCR was run by TCRdb on the PCR reads, yielding one entry per CDR3 protein. The profile shows about 640,000 distinct CDR3 sequences, 15% to 20% of them singletons. The TCR comes from a human donor in good health. Some libraries in this study had Jurkat cell RNA spiked in. V gene TRBV4-1 combines with J gene TRBJ2-7; D unclear. Sequenced input: naive CD8+ T cells from blood, with Jurkat cell RNA spiked in. Subset noted: FACS-sorted CD8+CD4-CCR7+CD45RA+ naive T cells. CDR3 sequence reads: CASSLDQAYEQYF. The CDR3 bases are TGCGCCAGCAGCCTGGACCAGGCCTACGAGCAGTACTTC.